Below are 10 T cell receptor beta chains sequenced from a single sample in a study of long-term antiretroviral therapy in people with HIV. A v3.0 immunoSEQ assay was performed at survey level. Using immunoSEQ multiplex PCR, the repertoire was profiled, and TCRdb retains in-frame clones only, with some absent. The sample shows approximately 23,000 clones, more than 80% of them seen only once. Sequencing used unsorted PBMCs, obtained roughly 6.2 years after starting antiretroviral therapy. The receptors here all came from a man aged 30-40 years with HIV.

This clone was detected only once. CDR3 in amino acids: CASSLSFLQGSRIEQYF. The CDR3 nucleotides are TGTGCCAGCAGTTTATCGTTCCTCCAGGGCTCTCGAATCGAGCAGTACTTC. The genes are TRBV28 and TRBJ2-7, with D possibly being TRBD1 (5 bases). Trimming stripped 1 base from V and 6 bases from J, with 22 bases between. The CDR3 totals 17 residues. CDR1 MDHEN and CDR2 SYDVKM come from the germline V gene.

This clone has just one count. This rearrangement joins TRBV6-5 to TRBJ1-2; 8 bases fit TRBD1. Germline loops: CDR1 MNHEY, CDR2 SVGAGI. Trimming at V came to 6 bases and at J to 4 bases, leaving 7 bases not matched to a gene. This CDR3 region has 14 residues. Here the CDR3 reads CASSPGTGGYGYTF. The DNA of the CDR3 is TGTGCCAGCAGCCCCGGGACAGGCGGCTATGGCTACACCTTC.

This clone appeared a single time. CDR3 sequence (DNA): TGTGCCAGCAGTTTAACCATAGCGTTGGTCTACAATGAGCAGTTCTTC. Protein product: CASSLTIALVYNEQFF. The chain joins TRBV27 to TRBJ2-1; TRBD2 might be the D (5 bases). The CDR3 extends over 16 amino acids. The germline gives CDR1 MNHEY, CDR2 SMNVEV (reference sequence). V dropped 2 bases and J dropped 3 bases, with 14 bases sitting between them.

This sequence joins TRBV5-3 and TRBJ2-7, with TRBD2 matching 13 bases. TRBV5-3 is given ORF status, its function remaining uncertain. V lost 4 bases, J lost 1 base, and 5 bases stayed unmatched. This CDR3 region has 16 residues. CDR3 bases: TGTGCCAGAAGCCTGACTAGCGGGAGGAAATCCTACGAGCAGTACTTC. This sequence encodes CARSLTSGRKSYEQYF.

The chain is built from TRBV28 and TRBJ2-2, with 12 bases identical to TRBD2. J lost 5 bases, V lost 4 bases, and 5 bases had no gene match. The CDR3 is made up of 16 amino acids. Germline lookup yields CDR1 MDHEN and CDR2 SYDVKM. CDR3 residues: CASSCLTSGGTGELFF. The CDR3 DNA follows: TGTGCCAGCAGTTGCTTGACTAGCGGGGGTACCGGGGAGCTGTTTTTT.

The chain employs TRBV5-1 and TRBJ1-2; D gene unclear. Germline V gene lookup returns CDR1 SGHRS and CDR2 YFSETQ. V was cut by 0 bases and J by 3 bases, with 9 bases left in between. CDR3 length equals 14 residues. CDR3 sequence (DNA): TGCGCCAGCAGCTTGGCGTACGGGGACTATGGCTACACCTTC. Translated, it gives CASSLAYGDYGYTF. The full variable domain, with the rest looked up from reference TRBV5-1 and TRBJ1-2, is KAGVTQTPRYLIKTRGQQVTLSCSPISGHRSVSWYQQTPGQGLQFLFEYFSETQRNKGNFPGRFSGRQFSNSRSEMNVSTLELGDSALYLCASSLAYGDYGYTFGSGTRLTVV.

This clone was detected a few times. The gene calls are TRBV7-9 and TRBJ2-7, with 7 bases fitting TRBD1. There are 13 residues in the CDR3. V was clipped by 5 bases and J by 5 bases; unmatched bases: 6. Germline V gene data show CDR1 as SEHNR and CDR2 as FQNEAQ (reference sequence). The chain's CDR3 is CASSATGVHEQYF. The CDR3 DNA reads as TGTGCCAGCAGCGCAACAGGGGTCCACGAGCAGTACTTC.

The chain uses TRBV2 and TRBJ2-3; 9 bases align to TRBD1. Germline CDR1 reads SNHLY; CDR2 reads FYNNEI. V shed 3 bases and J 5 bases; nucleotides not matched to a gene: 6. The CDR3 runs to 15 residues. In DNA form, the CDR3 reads TGTGCCAGCAGTGAGAGGGACAGGGAAATAGATACGCAGTATTTT. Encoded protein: CASSERDREIDTQYF.

The CDR3 sequence is CASRDRVNTEAFF. DNA for the CDR3: TGTGCCAGTAGGGACAGGGTGAACACTGAAGCTTTCTTT. This chain uses TRBV19 with TRBJ1-1; 8 bases fit TRBD1. Germline CDR1 and CDR2: LNHDA and SQIVND (reference sequence). CDR3 size: 13 residues. After removal of 6 bases from V and 0 bases from J, the junction contained 0 bases not matched to a gene.

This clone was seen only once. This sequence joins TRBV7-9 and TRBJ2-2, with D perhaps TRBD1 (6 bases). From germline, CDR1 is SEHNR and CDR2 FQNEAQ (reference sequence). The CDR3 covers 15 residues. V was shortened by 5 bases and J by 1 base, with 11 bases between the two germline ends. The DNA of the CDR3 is TGTGCCAGCAGCACACAGGGACAGAACACCGGGGAGCTGTTTTTT. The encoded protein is CASSTQGQNTGELFF.